The 30 T cell receptor beta chains below come from one sample, sequenced in a study of human T cells and chemical hapten exposure. TCRdb called the RACE reads again in MiXCR, with one record for every CDR3 protein. The sample lists 150,000 to 200,000 distinct CDR3 sequences, approximately 24% seen once, with 2% to 2.5% in the top ten. Time point defined: patch test 3, about 24 weeks after DPC sensitization. The treatment denotes: therapeutic diphenylcyclopropenone sensitization with weekly scalp DPC. The specimen comprised whole blood, sampled in connection with sensitization to the hapten diphenylcyclopropenone (DPC). The receptors shown here come from a woman aged 40 to 50 with alopecia areata. Some clones in this sample may be carry-over from other donors' samples.

This clonotype has just a few counts. This chain uses TRBV7-2 with TRBJ2-1; D gene ambiguous. Germline V gene sequence: CDR1 SGHTA, CDR2 FQGNSA. The CDR3 sequence is 13 residues long. Trimming removed 7 bases from V and 5 bases from J, with 12 bases in between. As DNA, the CDR3 is TGTGCCAGCAAGATTTCTACAGACAATGAGCAGTTCTTC. It specifies CASKISTDNEQFF.

DNA of the CDR3: TGTGCCAGCAGTTACCGATCCGGGGGGCGCGCTGGAAAGGACTATGGCTACACCTTC. Translated, it gives CASSYRSGGRAGKDYGYTF. The rearrangement links TRBV6-2 or TRBV6-3 to TRBJ1-2; D possibly corresponds to TRBD1 (6 bases). CDR3 size: 19 residues. Trimming removed 2 bases at V and 3 bases at J, with 25 bases between. Germline loops: CDR1 MNHEY, CDR2 SVGEGT.

This rearrangement joins TRBV6-5 to TRBJ2-2; D is possibly TRBD2 (5 bases). Germline CDR1 is MNHEY and CDR2 is SVGAGI. There are 13 residues in the CDR3. The ends were cut back, 7 bases at V and 4 bases at J, with 10 bases in the middle. The CDR3 region is CASTPGITGELFF. In DNA form, the CDR3 reads TGTGCCAGCACCCCGGGGATCACCGGGGAGCTGTTTTTT.

A few counts support this clonotype. The J gene is TRBJ1-1, the V gene TRBV28, with D possibly being TRBD1 (5 bases). V dropped 5 bases and J dropped 1 base, with 11 bases sitting between them. The CDR3 is 14 amino acids. Germline CDR1 and CDR2: MDHEN and SYDVKM. The CDR3 bases are TGTGCCAGCAGTGCACTCACAGGGAACACTGAAGCTTTCTTT. It codes for CASSALTGNTEAFF.

The V and J genes are TRBV10-3 and TRBJ2-1; D unresolved. Germline CDR1 and CDR2: ENHRY and SYGVKD. Trimming stripped 0 bases from V and 0 bases from J, with 12 bases between. The CDR3 length is 17 residues. CDR3 nucleotides: TGTGCCATCAGTGAGTCGAGGCGGTCCAGCTCCTACAATGAGCAGTTCTTC. Its translation is CAISESRRSSSYNEQFF.

This clonotype has only a few counts. The genes are TRBV24-1 and TRBJ1-5; no definite D call. In germline, CDR1 is KGHDR, CDR2 SFDVKD. The ends were cut back, 3 bases at V and 5 bases at J, with 7 bases in the middle. CDR3 length equals 13 residues. The CDR3 nucleotides read TGTGCCACCAGTGATCGCAAAGATCAGCCCCAGCATTTT. It yields the protein CATSDRKDQPQHF.

This chain links TRBV12-3 or TRBV12-4 with TRBJ2-7, with D tentatively TRBD1 (6 bases). Trimming took 3 bases from V and 6 from J, leaving 15 bases between them. The CDR3 is 14 amino acids. CDR3 DNA: TGTGCCAGCAGTTTGTACAGGGTACGGGGCGAGCAGTACTTC. The encoded protein is CASSLYRVRGEQYF.

This clonotype has just one count. The chain recombines TRBV9 with TRBJ2-3, with TRBD1 matching 8 bases. V was clipped by 0 bases and J by 5 bases; unmatched bases: 8. This CDR3 comprises 16 residues. Germline V gene data show CDR1 as SGDLS and CDR2 as YYNGEE. The CDR3 region is CASSVATGGFVDTQYF. CDR3 DNA: TGTGCCAGCAGCGTAGCTACAGGGGGATTTGTAGATACGCAGTATTTT. Drawing the rest from reference TRBV9 and TRBJ2-3, the complete variable domain is DSGVTQTPKHLITATGQRVTLRCSPRSGDLSVYWYQQSLDQGLQFLIQYYNGEERAKGNILERFSAQQFPDLHSELNLSSLELGDSALYFCASSVATGGFVDTQYFGPGTRLTVL.

This clonotype appeared a few times. The chain has TRBV24-1 and TRBJ2-7, with D possibly being TRBD1 or TRBD2 (6 bases each). The V gene lost 4 bases and the J gene lost 2 bases, with 14 bases spanning the gap. Germline V gene sequence: CDR1 KGHDR, CDR2 SFDVKD. The CDR3 is 15 residues long. The CDR3 DNA reads as TGTGCCACCAGTGACCCCGAGAGGGGGGCCTACGAGCAGTACTTC. Its translation: CATSDPERGAYEQYF.

In regard to this clonotype: Sequence at one end of the junction differs from germline and may be a read error. The chain carries TRBV4-3 and TRBJ2-1; D ambiguous. The CDR3 has 15 amino acids. Germline values: CDR1 LGHNA, CDR2 YSLEER. CDR3 residues: CASTQSPGSGNEQFF. CDR3 nucleotide sequence: TGCGCCAGCACCCAATCCCCCGGCTCCGGGAATGAGCAGTTCTTC.

Many counts were recorded for this clonotype. The chain combines TRBV29-1 with TRBJ2-7; D may be TRBD1 or TRBD2 (5 bases each). Trimming took off 3 bases at V and 6 bases at J, with 15 bases between the two ends. Germline loops: CDR1 SQVTM, CDR2 ANQGSEA. This CDR3 has 13 amino acids. CDR3 amino acids: CSVDQGEVGEQYF. As DNA, the CDR3 is TGCAGCGTTGACCAGGGAGAGGTCGGCGAGCAGTACTTC.

There are many counts of this clonotype. The chain uses TRBV11-2 and TRBJ2-2; no clear D gene. Per germline, CDR1 SGHAT and CDR2 FQNNGV. The CDR3 totals 13 residues. V lost 3 bases, J lost 6 bases, and 8 bases lay in between. The CDR3 region is CASSLRTPGELFF. The CDR3 nucleotides read TGTGCCAGCAGCTTGAGAACACCCGGGGAGCTGTTTTTT.

This clonotype has more than one count but fewer than ten. The J gene is TRBJ2-5, the V gene TRBV7-6; possibly TRBD1 or TRBD2 for D (7 bases each). Trimming removed 5 bases at V and 9 bases at J, with 22 bases between. The length of the CDR3 is 15 residues. Germline CDR1 SGHVS, CDR2 FNYEAQ. The CDR3 here is CASSPTQQGREAQYF. The DNA of the CDR3 is TGTGCCAGCAGCCCCACCCAACAGGGGAGGGAGGCCCAGTACTTC.

The chain links TRBV20-1 to TRBJ2-3; a weak D match, TRBD2 (6 bases). Per the germline V gene, CDR1 is DFQATT and CDR2 is SNEGSKA (reference sequence). This CDR3 is built from 14 residues. The V and J ends lost 3 bases and 2 bases respectively, with 12 bases between them. The CDR3: CSASRLGPTDTQYF. The DNA of the CDR3 is TGCAGTGCTAGCAGACTAGGCCCCACAGATACGCAGTATTTT.

This clonotype has a handful of counts. The chain has TRBV20-1 and TRBJ1-1; no definite D call. The CDR3 contains 9 residues. Germline V lookup: CDR1 DFQATT, CDR2 SNEGSKA (reference sequence). V lost 5 bases to trimming and J lost 10 bases, with 8 bases between them. CDR3 coding DNA: TGCAGTGCTGGGCTTCGAGCTTTCTTT. It specifies CSAGLRAFF.

This chain connects TRBV28 to TRBJ1-1, with D hard to call. CDR1 MDHEN and CDR2 SYDVKM come from the germline V gene. The CDR3 totals 13 residues. Trimming removed 8 bases at V and 7 bases at J, with 17 bases between. CDR3 region: CASGRTLYFEAFF. CDR3 DNA sequence: TGTGCCAGCGGTAGGACTCTATACTTTGAAGCTTTCTTT.

This clonotype was counted between two and nine times. V usage is TRBV28 and J usage is TRBJ2-7; no reliable D call. Germline CDR1 reads MDHEN; CDR2 reads SYDVKM. V lost 3 bases and J 3 bases, leaving 9 bases between the germline ends. This CDR3 has 13 amino acids. CDR3 in DNA: TGTGCCAGCAGTTTCTCGGTTCACTACGAGCAGTACTTC. It is translated as CASSFSVHYEQYF. Full variable domain (missing parts from reference TRBV28 and TRBJ2-7): DVKVTQSSRYLVKRTGEKVFLECVQDMDHENMFWYRQDPGLGLRLIYFSYDVKMKEKGDIPEGYSVSREKKERFSLILESASTNQTSMYLCASSFSVHYEQYFGPGTRLTVT.

This sequence joins TRBV12-3 or TRBV12-4 and TRBJ1-5; possibly TRBD1 for D (6 bases). CDR3 length equals 15 residues. Trimming shortened V by 6 bases and J by 0 bases, and 12 bases separated the two germline ends. The CDR3 protein is CASRTGTNSNQPQHF. The CDR3 DNA is TGTGCCAGCAGAACCGGGACAAATAGCAATCAGCCCCAGCATTTT.

There are many counts of this clonotype. This chain connects TRBV9 to TRBJ2-3, with no clear D. V lost 4 bases and J lost 2, with 8 bases in between. Germline values: CDR1 SGDLS, CDR2 YYNGEE. The CDR3 runs 13 residues. Here the CDR3 reads CASSPRATDTQYF. The CDR3 DNA is TGTGCCAGCAGCCCCCGCGCCACAGATACGCAGTATTTT. Using reference TRBV9 and TRBJ2-3 for the parts outside the CDR3, the full variable domain is DSGVTQTPKHLITATGQRVTLRCSPRSGDLSVYWYQQSLDQGLQFLIQYYNGEERAKGNILERFSAQQFPDLHSELNLSSLELGDSALYFCASSPRATDTQYFGPGTRLTVL.

This chain connects TRBV9 to TRBJ2-7, with 14 bases identical to TRBD2. CDR3 length: 15 residues. Germline V CDR1 and CDR2: SGDLS, YYNGEE. V shed 3 bases and J 5 bases; nucleotides not matched to a gene: 4. CDR3 region: CASSGGGLAGDEQYF. CDR3 coding DNA: TGTGCCAGCAGCGGTGGGGGACTAGCGGGAGACGAGCAGTACTTC. The full variable domain, completed using reference TRBV9 and TRBJ2-7, is DSGVTQTPKHLITATGQRVTLRCSPRSGDLSVYWYQQSLDQGLQFLIQYYNGEERAKGNILERFSAQQFPDLHSELNLSSLELGDSALYFCASSGGGLAGDEQYFGPGTRLTVT.

The J gene is TRBJ2-7, the V gene TRBV3-1, with TRBD2 identical over 9 bases. In germline, CDR1 is LGHDT, CDR2 YNNKEL (reference sequence). This CDR3 has 14 amino acids. The V gene end was trimmed by 5 bases and the J gene end by 6 bases; junction bases not matched to a gene: 8. CDR3 residues: CASSALGGLAEQYF. DNA for the CDR3: TGTGCCAGCAGCGCGCTAGGGGGACTAGCCGAGCAGTACTTC.

This clonotype has more than one count but fewer than ten. The chain couples TRBV5-1 to TRBJ2-3, with D perhaps TRBD2 (6 bases). Germline CDR1 reads SGHRS; CDR2 reads YFSETQ. The V gene lost 0 bases and the J gene lost 4 bases, with 15 bases spanning the gap. CDR3 length equals 16 residues. CDR3 in amino acids: CASSLGPAGASDTQYF. Here the CDR3 DNA reads TGCGCCAGCAGCTTGGGTCCAGCGGGTGCATCAGATACGCAGTATTTT.

V gene TRBV7-2 combines with J gene TRBJ1-3; no firm D call. The CDR3 length is 17 residues. Germline V gene lookup returns CDR1 SGHTA and CDR2 FQGNSA. Trimming pared 1 base from V and 0 bases from J, leaving 13 bases between. CDR3 amino acids: CASSLVEPYYSGNTIYF. CDR3 nucleotides: TGTGCCAGCAGCTTAGTGGAACCATATTACTCTGGAAACACCATATATTTT.

J is TRBJ1-2 and V is TRBV4-3; 9 bases fit TRBD1. Germline assignment: CDR1 LGHNA and CDR2 YSLEER. CDR3 length: 17 residues. V was clipped by 1 base and J by 8 bases; unmatched bases: 14. Written as DNA, the CDR3 is TGCGCCAGCAGCCAAGCCGGGACAGGGAGAGGATTCGGGGGCTACACCTTC. It encodes CASSQAGTGRGFGGYTF.

V gene TRBV13 combines with J gene TRBJ1-2, with D uncertain. This CDR3 has 13 residues. V was clipped by 5 bases and J by 2 bases, with 9 bases between them. Germline V gene lookup returns CDR1 PRHDT and CDR2 FYEKMQ (reference sequence). The CDR3 region is CASSRERNYGYTF. The CDR3 nucleotides read TGTGCCAGCAGCCGAGAAAGGAACTATGGCTACACCTTC.

This clonotype has only a few counts. DNA of the CDR3: TGTGCCTCCCGGACTGCTAGCTCCTACGAGCAGTACTTC. This encodes CASRTASSYEQYF. The V gene is TRBV10-3, the J gene TRBJ2-7; D is possibly TRBD2 (5 bases). CDR1 and CDR2 (germline): ENHRY, SYGVKD. Trimming took off 11 bases at V and 0 bases at J, with 14 bases between the two ends. The CDR3 sequence is 13 residues long.

V gene TRBV7-2 combines with J gene TRBJ2-1; TRBD1 aligns across 9 bases. V was clipped by 1 base and J by 7 bases; unmatched bases: 2. Germline CDR1 SGHTA, CDR2 FQGNSA. The CDR3 runs 14 residues. CDR3 nucleotide sequence: TGTGCCAGCAGCTTAGGAGACAGGGGGAATGAGCAGTTCTTC. Its protein is CASSLGDRGNEQFF.

In its sample, this clonotype was seen a few times. V is TRBV10-3 and J is TRBJ2-7; 9 positions match TRBD1. This CDR3 spans 18 amino acids. Trimming took 4 bases from V and 1 from J; bases not matched to a gene: 14. Germline loops: CDR1 ENHRY, CDR2 SYGVKD. The CDR3 loop reads CAISGSPPDRGWSYEQYF. CDR3 bases: TGTGCCATCAGTGGCTCCCCCCCGGACAGGGGCTGGTCCTACGAGCAGTACTTC.

V is TRBV3-1 and J is TRBJ2-1; D possibly uses TRBD1 or TRBD2 (6 bases each). With 2 bases removed from V and 8 bases from J, the gap between germline ends came to 16 bases. Germline CDR1 and CDR2: LGHDT and YNNKEL (reference sequence). The CDR3 consists of 15 residues. The CDR3 DNA is TGTGCCAGCAGCCAAAGAATAGGGGGGCGCGATGAGCAGTTCTTC. This sequence encodes CASSQRIGGRDEQFF.

This clonotype was observed many times. This rearrangement joins TRBV11-2 to TRBJ1-2; D gene uncertain. The length of the CDR3 is 14 residues. V was pared by 5 bases and J by 3 bases, with 13 bases between. Germline CDR1 is SGHAT and CDR2 is FQNNGV. CDR3 amino acids: CASSLQDTYYGYTF. CDR3 nucleotide sequence: TGTGCCAGCAGCCTTCAAGACACCTACTATGGCTACACCTTC. The full variable domain, with the rest looked up from reference TRBV11-2 and TRBJ1-2, is EAGVAQSPRYKIIEKRQSVAFWCNPISGHATLYWYQQILGQGPKLLIQFQNNGVVDDSQLPKDRFSAERLKGVDSTLKIQPAKLEDSAVYLCASSLQDTYYGYTFGSGTRLTVV.